The 16 T cell receptor beta chains below come from one sample, sequenced in a study of blood T cell repertoires in COVID-19. Clones were sequenced by immunoSEQ multiplex PCR, and TCRdb holds only the in-frame ones, with some missing. Among some 460,000 clones, around 89% were seen once, and the ten largest hold around 4.5%. The sequenced material came from peripheral blood. The origin of the receptors is a woman aged 25 to 45 with acute or convalescent COVID-19.

This rearrangement joins TRBV30 to TRBJ1-3; the D gene is possibly TRBD1 (6 bases). CDR1 and CDR2 (germline): GTSNPN, SVGIG (reference sequence). The CDR3 spans 16 residues. V shed 1 base and J shed 0 bases, with 13 bases lying between them. CDR3 sequence (DNA): TGTGCCTGGAGTGGGGACACGAGCTACTCTGGAAACACCATATATTTT. Encoded protein: CAWSGDTSYSGNTIYF.

The gene calls are TRBV24-1 and TRBJ1-2, with TRBD1 matching over 9 bases. The CDR3 sequence is 13 residues long. Looked up from germline, CDR1 is KGHDR and CDR2 is SFDVKD. J was trimmed by 6 bases and V by 7 bases; bases with no gene match: 5. The CDR3 here is CATRRTGEDGYTF. CDR3 in DNA: TGTGCCACCAGAAGGACAGGGGAAGATGGCTACACCTTC.

The V and J genes are TRBV19 and TRBJ1-2; D remains ambiguous. The CDR3 is made up of 13 amino acids. The germline gives CDR1 LNHDA, CDR2 SQIVND (reference sequence). The V end lost 2 bases, the J end lost 4 bases, and 8 bases lay between the germline ends. The CDR3 bases are TGTGCCAGTAGTATAAGCCAGGTCTATGGCTACACCTTC. Translated, it gives CASSISQVYGYTF.

The chain combines TRBV6-5 with TRBJ1-1; 7 bases align to TRBD1. This CDR3 region has 14 residues. V was clipped by 5 bases and J by 3 bases; unmatched bases: 6. Germline V gene data show CDR1 as MNHEY and CDR2 as SVGAGI. The CDR3 DNA sequence: TGTGCCAGCAGTCCACAACAGGGGTACACTGAAGCTTTCTTT. It translates to CASSPQQGYTEAFF.

This clone was detected only a few times. The chain uses TRBV2 and TRBJ1-5; D gene uncertain. In germline, CDR1 is SNHLY, CDR2 FYNNEI. CDR3 size: 12 residues. Deletions cut 11 bases from V and 4 bases from J, with 12 bases between. CDR3 amino acids: CAGGVENQPQHF. CDR3 nucleotides: TGTGCCGGCGGGGTGGAGAATCAGCCCCAGCATTTT.

The J gene is TRBJ2-5, the V gene TRBV15; D is undetermined. CDR3 length equals 12 residues. CDR1 is LNHNV, CDR2 YYDKDF, per germline (reference sequence). V was cut by 0 bases and J by 6 bases, with 5 bases left in between. Here the CDR3 DNA reads TGTGCCACCAGCAGAGATCTTAAGACCCAGTACTTC. The encoded protein is CATSRDLKTQYF. Full variable domain (missing parts from reference TRBV15 and TRBJ2-5): DAMVIQNPRYQVTQFGKPVTLSCSQTLNHNVMYWYQQKSSQAPKLLFHYYDKDFNNEADTPDNFQSRRPNTSFCFLDIRSPGLGDTAMYLCATSRDLKTQYFGPGTRLLVL.

The chain has TRBV6-5 and TRBJ2-2; D is unclear. Germline V gene sequence: CDR1 MNHEY, CDR2 SVGAGI. This CDR3 has 15 residues. Trimming took 1 base from V and 2 from J, leaving 8 bases between them. The CDR3 sequence is CASSYLRINTGELFF. DNA of the CDR3: TGTGCCAGCAGTTACTTGAGAATTAACACCGGGGAGCTGTTTTTT.

This chain uses TRBV2 with TRBJ2-5; 9 bases align to TRBD1. CDR1 SNHLY and CDR2 FYNNEI come from the germline V gene. V shed 7 bases, J shed 5 bases, and the junction held 11 bases outside the gene matches. This CDR3 is built from 15 residues. The CDR3 region is CASKLRGGQGETQYF. For the CDR3, the DNA is TGTGCCAGCAAATTAAGGGGAGGACAGGGGGAGACCCAGTACTTC. Full variable domain (remainder filled in from reference TRBV2 and TRBJ2-5): EPEVTQTPSHQVTQMGQEVILRCVPISNHLYFYWYRQILGQKVEFLVSFYNNEISEKSEIFDDQFSVERPDGSNFTLKIRSTKLEDSAMYFCASKLRGGQGETQYFGPGTRLLVL.

The chain carries TRBV7-9 and TRBJ1-2; 7 bases match TRBD1. Germline lookup yields CDR1 SEHNR and CDR2 FQNEAQ (reference sequence). V was clipped by 3 bases and J by 7 bases; unmatched bases: 23. There are 19 residues in the CDR3. CDR3 sequence reads: CASSFGVGSINRGSGGYTF. The CDR3 DNA follows: TGTGCCAGCAGCTTTGGGGTCGGCTCCATAAACAGGGGAAGTGGTGGCTACACCTTC.

CDR3 coding DNA: TGTGCCAGCACCATACTAGCGGGGGGTCGGTACGAGCAGTACTTC. It is translated as CASTILAGGRYEQYF. This chain uses TRBV2 with TRBJ2-7; TRBD2 aligns across 12 bases. This CDR3 is 15 amino acids long. J was trimmed by 4 bases and V by 7 bases; bases with no gene match: 8. Germline V lookup: CDR1 SNHLY, CDR2 FYNNEI.

V gene TRBV3-1 (or the pseudogene TRBV3-2) combines with J gene TRBJ2-3; tentatively, D is TRBD2 (6 bases). Germline CDR1 and CDR2: LGHDT and YNNKEL (reference sequence). Trimming stripped 2 bases from V and 6 bases from J, with 15 bases between. The CDR3 contains 15 residues. The CDR3 region has the DNA TGTGCCAGCAGCCAACGAACGGGGGAGCGGGATACGCAGTATTTT. It codes for CASSQRTGERDTQYF.

This clone was seen more than once but under ten times. This chain joins TRBV7-9 and TRBJ1-6; D unclear. The CDR3 contains 15 residues. V was clipped by 1 base and J by 6 bases, with 10 bases between them. Germline V lookup: CDR1 SEHNR, CDR2 FQNEAQ (reference sequence). CDR3 sequence: CASSLGLAANSPLHF. In DNA, the CDR3 is TGTGCCAGCAGCTTAGGGTTGGCGGCTAATTCACCCCTCCACTTT.

The chain has TRBV5-1 and TRBJ1-1, with TRBD1 matching over 8 bases. Germline CDR1 reads SGHRS; CDR2 reads YFSETQ. The CDR3 runs 15 residues. V lost 3 bases and J lost 6; bases outside the gene matches: 10. CDR3 loop: CASSWDRTRGSEAFF. The CDR3 coding sequence is TGCGCCAGCAGCTGGGACAGGACGAGGGGGTCTGAAGCTTTCTTT.

The CDR3 sequence is CASSYRNQPQHF. For the CDR3, the DNA is TGTGCCAGCAGCTACAGGAATCAGCCCCAGCATTTT. The chain couples TRBV12-3 or TRBV12-4 to TRBJ1-5; D possibly corresponds to TRBD1 (5 bases). CDR3 size: 12 residues. Trimming pared 6 bases from V and 4 bases from J, leaving 7 bases between.

The J gene is TRBJ2-7, the V gene TRBV2; D may be TRBD1 (7 bases). From germline, CDR1 is SNHLY and CDR2 FYNNEI. The ends were cut back, 5 bases at V and 1 base at J, with 18 bases in the middle. The CDR3 extends over 16 amino acids. The CDR3 DNA reads TGTGCCAGCAGTCACCAGGGGGGTGGAGGGTCCTACGAGCAGTACTTC. Its protein product is CASSHQGGGGSYEQYF.

This clone occurred once. V usage is TRBV5-1 and J usage is TRBJ1-2, with TRBD1 matching over 7 bases. CDR3 size: 15 residues. Germline CDR1 SGHRS, CDR2 YFSETQ. Trimming cost V 2 bases and J 8 bases; bases outside gene matches: 12. The CDR3: CASSFPGTDFLGYTF. The CDR3 DNA reads as TGCGCCAGCAGCTTCCCCGGGACAGACTTCTTAGGCTACACCTTC.